One T cell receptor beta chain is described in this entry. This receptor's antigen is unknown. Base qualities are not at hand, and no much larger clone is one base apart. Participants in the prospective study were aged roughly 18 to 100 years, lived in under 30 United States geographic areas, and enrolled through a virtual design. In the prospective study, participants were assigned to cohorts based on the clinical history participants reported in a screening survey and a study questionnaire. ImmuneRACE Cohort 3 recovered participants were defined by two consecutive negative NP/OP PCR tests, healthcare professional clearance, or symptom resolution. In the prospective study, whole blood, serum and a nasopharyngeal or oropharyngeal swab were collected from each participant by mobile phlebotomists. Participants in the prospective study had the option to provide additional blood draws and questionnaires over an approximately 2-month period. Prospective study blood samples were shipped either frozen or at room temperature before DNA extraction.

TCRbeta CDR3 regions were amplified from genomic DNA using the immunoSEQ Assay, a bias-controlled multiplex PCR. The study's own analysis went as follows. The number of nucleated cells in each sample was estimated by amplification of reference gene primers within the assay. To quantify the absolute abundance of each unique TCRbeta CDR3 rearrangement, sequence reads were collapsed and filtered. For each sample, productive Simpson clonality was calculated by taking the square root of Simpson's diversity index across productive rearrangements. The clones in this table, taken by TCRdb from immuneACCESS, are in-frame only. Not every clone is retained; where verified, under half of the shortfall comes from an unresolved V gene, and the cause of the rest is unknown. That table gives V, J and clone size, and the DNA gave D and trimming. In all, the sample holds about 130,000 clones, and roughly 85% of those were seen once. Around 4.5% of the sample belongs to the ten largest clones.

This specimen comes from a study of blood T cell repertoires in COVID-19 (TCRdb year 2020). Looking at the study overall: The collaborator samples originated in the United States, Italy and Spain and spanned the acute and convalescent phases of COVID-19. Nearly every sample came with metadata listing a de-identified subject ID, COVID-19 status, age in years and sex. The repertoires were released in a freely available public database intended as a resource for research on the immune response to SARS-CoV-2. The samples were drawn from two sources: the first 160 participants of the ongoing ImmuneRACE study, and over 1,000 subjects contributed by 6 global collaborators. The dataset comprised deeply sampled blood TCRbeta repertoires from subjects exposed to, actively infected with, or recovered from COVID-19. Where HLA class I and class II types were available, the types were taken from metadata supplied by the sample provider, not from assay-based typing. The prospective study material was composed of cDNA or gDNA derived from T cells, B-cell-depleted T cells, or PBMCs. The study at large found these results: How much clinical and demographic metadata was included differed by source and by participant, and the metadata was provided uncurated.

V is pared back by 1 base and J by 0 bases, with 11 bases lying between the germline termini. Looking up the germline V gene yields CDR1 SGHAT and CDR2 FQNNGV. Spanning cysteine to phenylalanine, the CDR3 consists of 16 amino acids. Of all the DNA, just the CDR3 is kept, 48 bases in frame from base 1. The origin of this receptor is a man aged 50 to 60 who had recovered from COVID-19. The rearrangement combines TRBV11-2 with TRBJ2-3; there is no confident call for the D gene. The sample comprised PBMCs or T cells enriched from blood (not recorded which). The CDR3 protein sequence reads: CASSLVLQTSTDTQYF. The sequenced DNA: TGTGCCAGCAGCTTAGTATTACAAACAAGCACAGATACGCAGTATTTT.